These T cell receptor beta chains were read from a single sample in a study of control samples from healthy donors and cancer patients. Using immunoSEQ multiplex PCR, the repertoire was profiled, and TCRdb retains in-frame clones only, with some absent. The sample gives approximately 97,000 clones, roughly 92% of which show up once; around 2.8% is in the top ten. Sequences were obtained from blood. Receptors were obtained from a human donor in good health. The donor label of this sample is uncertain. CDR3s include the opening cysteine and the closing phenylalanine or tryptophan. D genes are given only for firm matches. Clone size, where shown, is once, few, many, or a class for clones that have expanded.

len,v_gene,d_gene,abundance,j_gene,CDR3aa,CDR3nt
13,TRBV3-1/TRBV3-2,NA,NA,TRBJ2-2,CASSQRMTGELFF,TGTGCCAGCAGCCAAAGGATGACCGGGGAGCTGTTTTTT
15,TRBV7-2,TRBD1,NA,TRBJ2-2,CASSLTGINTGELFF,TGTGCCAGCAGCTTGACAGGGATCAACACCGGGGAGCTGTTTTTT
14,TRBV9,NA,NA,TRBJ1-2,CASSVAFSNYGYTF,TGTGCCAGCAGCGTTGCTTTCTCCAACTATGGCTACACCTTC
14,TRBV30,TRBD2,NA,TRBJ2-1,CAWSVHSAGGEQFF,TGTGCCTGGAGTGTACACTCGGCGGGGGGCGAGCAGTTCTTC
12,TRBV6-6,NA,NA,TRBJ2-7,CASSQTAYEQYF,TGTGCCAGCAGCCAAACAGCCTACGAGCAGTACTTC
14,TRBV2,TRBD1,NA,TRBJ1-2,CASGGRGGAYGYTF,TGTGCCAGCGGGGGAAGAGGGGGCGCCTATGGCTACACCTTC
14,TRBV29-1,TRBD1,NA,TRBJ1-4,CSAGQGATNEKLFF,TGCAGCGCAGGACAGGGTGCAACTAATGAAAAACTGTTTTTT
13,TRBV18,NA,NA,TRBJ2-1,CASSPVLRNEQFF,TGTGCCAGCTCACCTGTTTTGAGGAATGAGCAGTTCTTC
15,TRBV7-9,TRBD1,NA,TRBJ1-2,CASSWDIGTVYGYTF,TGTGCCAGCAGCTGGGATATCGGGACAGTCTATGGCTACACCTTC
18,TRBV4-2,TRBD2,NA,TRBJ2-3,CASSQEGLAGSSTDTQYF,TGTGCCAGCAGCCAAGAAGGACTAGCGGGGAGTTCCACAGATACGCAGTATTTT
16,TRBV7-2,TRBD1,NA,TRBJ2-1,CASSLVAGQGAFEQFF,TGTGCCAGCAGCTTAGTTGCTGGACAGGGGGCTTTTGAGCAGTTCTTC
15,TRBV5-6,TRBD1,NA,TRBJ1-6,CASSPLGTDEFTLHF,TGTGCCAGCAGCCCGCTGGGGACAGACGAATTCACCCTCCACTTT
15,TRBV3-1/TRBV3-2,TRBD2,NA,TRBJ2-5,CASSRKSGGTETQYF,TGTGCCAGCAGCCGGAAGAGCGGGGGGACGGAGACCCAGTACTTC
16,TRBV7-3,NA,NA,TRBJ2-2,CASSLGVRRSTGELFF,TGTGCCAGCAGCTTGGGTGTCCGACGTTCCACCGGGGAGCTGTTTTTT
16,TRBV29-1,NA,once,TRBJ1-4,CSVQGPSGAGNEKLFF,TGCAGCGTTCAAGGACCGTCGGGGGCTGGTAATGAAAAACTGTTTTTT
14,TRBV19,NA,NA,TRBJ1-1,CASSPTLVGTEAFF,TGTGCCAGTAGTCCGACCCTGGTGGGCACTGAAGCTTTCTTT
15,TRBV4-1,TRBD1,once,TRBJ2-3,CASSQDPQGADTQYF,TGCGCCAGCAGCCAAGATCCCCAGGGGGCAGATACGCAGTATTTT
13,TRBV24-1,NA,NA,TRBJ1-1,CATSEGANTEAFF,TGTGCCACCTCCGAAGGGGCGAACACTGAAGCTTTCTTT
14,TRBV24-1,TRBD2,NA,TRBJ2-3,CATRTAGEGDTQYF,TGTGCCACCAGGACAGCGGGGGAAGGAGATACGCAGTATTTT
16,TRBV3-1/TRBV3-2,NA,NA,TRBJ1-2,CASSQKLEPAHYGYTF,TGTGCCAGCAGCCAAAAATTGGAACCAGCTCACTATGGCTACACCTTC
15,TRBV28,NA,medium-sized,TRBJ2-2,CATKGGGADTGELFF,TGTGCCACCAAGGGAGGGGGCGCCGACACCGGGGAGCTGTTTTTT
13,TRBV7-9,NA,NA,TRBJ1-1,CASSLGTNTEAFF,TGTGCCAGCAGCTTAGGGACGAACACTGAAGCTTTCTTT
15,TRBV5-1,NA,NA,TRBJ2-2,CASSGPGQNTGELFF,TGCGCCAGCAGCGGACCGGGACAGAACACCGGGGAGCTGTTTTTT
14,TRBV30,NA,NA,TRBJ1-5,CAWSASLGNQPQHF,TGTGCCTGGAGTGCCTCTCTGGGAAATCAGCCCCAGCATTTT
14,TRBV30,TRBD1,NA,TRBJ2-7,CAWSAQGDRYEQYF,TGTGCCTGGAGTGCGCAGGGGGACCGCTACGAGCAGTACTTC
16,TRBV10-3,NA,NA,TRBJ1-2,CAISEEPQGRDYGYTF,TGTGCCATCAGTGAGGAACCACAGGGTAGGGACTATGGCTACACCTTC
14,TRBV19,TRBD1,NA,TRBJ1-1,CASNYRGEGTEAFF,TGTGCCAGCAACTACAGGGGCGAGGGCACTGAAGCTTTCTTT
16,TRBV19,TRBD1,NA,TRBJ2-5,CASSSLWQGARETQYF,TGTGCCAGTAGTAGCCTTTGGCAGGGGGCGCGGGAGACCCAGTACTTC
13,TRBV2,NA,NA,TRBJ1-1,CASSEEENTEAFF,TGTGCCAGCAGTGAAGAGGAGAACACTGAAGCTTTCTTT
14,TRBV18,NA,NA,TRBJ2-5,CASSPPIGKETQYF,TGTGCCAGCTCACCACCGATTGGGAAAGAGACCCAGTACTTC
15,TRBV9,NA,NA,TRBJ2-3,CASSVGTTRGDTQYF,TGTGCCAGCAGCGTAGGTACTACCCGAGGGGATACGCAGTATTTT
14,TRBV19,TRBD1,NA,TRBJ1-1,CASSYRTGDTEAFF,TGTGCCAGTAGTTACCGGACAGGAGACACTGAAGCTTTCTTT
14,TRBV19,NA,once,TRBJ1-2,CASSTLLLIYGYTF,TGTGCCAGTAGTACCCTCCTTTTAATCTATGGCTACACCTTC
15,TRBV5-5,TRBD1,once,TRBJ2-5,CASSPGQGSQETQYF,TGTGCCAGCAGCCCGGGACAGGGGTCTCAAGAGACCCAGTACTTC
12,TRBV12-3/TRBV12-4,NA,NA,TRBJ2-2,CASSLELGELFF,TGTGCCAGCAGTTTAGAACTAGGGGAGCTGTTTTTT
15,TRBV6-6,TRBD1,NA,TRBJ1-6,CASSKPGQANSPLHF,TGTGCCAGCAGTAAACCGGGACAGGCCAATTCACCCCTCCACTTT
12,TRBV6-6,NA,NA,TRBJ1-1,CASSETDTEAFF,TGTGCCAGCAGTGAGACAGACACTGAAGCTTTCTTT
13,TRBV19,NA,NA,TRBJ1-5,CASSIGKGQPQHF,TGTGCCAGTAGTATAGGGAAGGGCCAGCCCCAGCATTTT
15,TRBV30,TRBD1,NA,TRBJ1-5,CAWSTLGQGSQPQHF,TGTGCCTGGAGTACCCTGGGACAGGGTAGCCAGCCCCAGCATTTT
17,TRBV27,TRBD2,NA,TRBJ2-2,CASSLIVAGGYTGELFF,TGTGCCAGCAGTTTAATCGTAGCGGGGGGGTACACCGGGGAGCTGTTTTTT
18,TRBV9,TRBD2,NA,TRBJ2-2,CASSVASGGVMRTGELFF,TGTGCCAGCAGCGTAGCGAGCGGGGGAGTCATGAGAACCGGGGAGCTGTTTTTT
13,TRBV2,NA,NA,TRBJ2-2,CASSEQGAGELFF,TGTGCCAGCAGCGAACAGGGCGCCGGGGAGCTGTTTTTT
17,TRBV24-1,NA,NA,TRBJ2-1,CATSDPGARLGYNEQFF,TGTGCCACCAGTGATCCCGGGGCACGATTGGGCTACAATGAGCAGTTCTTC
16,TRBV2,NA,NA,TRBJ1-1,CASRGTLTSYGTEAFF,TGTGCCAGCAGGGGGACCTTAACCTCATATGGCACTGAAGCTTTCTTT
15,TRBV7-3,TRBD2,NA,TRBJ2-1,CASSLWAGGPNEQFF,TGTGCCAGCAGCTTATGGGCGGGGGGGCCCAATGAGCAGTTCTTC
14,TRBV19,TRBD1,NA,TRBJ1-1,CASSDRQGDTEAFF,TGTGCCAGTAGTGACCGACAGGGGGACACTGAAGCTTTCTTT
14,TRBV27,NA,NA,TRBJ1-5,CASSRGVSNQPQHF,TGTGCCAGCAGTCGTGGGGTGAGTAATCAGCCCCAGCATTTT
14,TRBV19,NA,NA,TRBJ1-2,CASSIDRQYYGYTF,TGTGCCAGTAGTATAGATAGACAGTACTATGGCTACACCTTC
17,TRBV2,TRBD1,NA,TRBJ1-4,CASSELPLQGAGEKLFF,TGTGCCAGCAGTGAACTCCCACTACAGGGGGCGGGTGAAAAACTGTTTTTT
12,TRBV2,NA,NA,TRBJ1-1,CASSAPPAEAFF,TGTGCCAGCAGTGCCCCCCCGGCTGAAGCTTTCTTT
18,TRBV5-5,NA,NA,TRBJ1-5,CASSLEGDSTASNQPQHF,TGTGCCAGCAGCTTGGAGGGTGATTCGACAGCAAGCAATCAGCCCCAGCATTTT
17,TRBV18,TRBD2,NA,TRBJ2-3,CASSPTGDSAGRDTQYF,TGTGCCAGCTCACCCACGGGGGATTCAGCGGGGCGGGATACGCAGTATTTT
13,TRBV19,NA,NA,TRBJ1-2,CASSGRDGYGYTF,TGTGCCAGTAGTGGGCGGGACGGCTATGGCTACACCTTC
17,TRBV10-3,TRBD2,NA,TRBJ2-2,CAISGTSGGPNTGELFF,TGTGCCATCAGTGGGACTAGCGGGGGCCCTAACACCGGGGAGCTGTTTTTT
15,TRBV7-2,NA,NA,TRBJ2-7,CASSLGNQGYYEQYF,TGTGCCAGCAGCTTAGGTAATCAGGGTTACTACGAGCAGTACTTC
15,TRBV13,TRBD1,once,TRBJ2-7,CASSRNDRGQGEQYF,TGTGCCAGCAGCCGTAACGACAGGGGGCAAGGCGAGCAGTACTTC
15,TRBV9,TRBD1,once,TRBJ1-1,CASSLPTGGMTEAFF,TGTGCCAGCAGCTTACCGACAGGGGGCATGACTGAAGCTTTCTTT
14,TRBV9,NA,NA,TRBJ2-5,CASSATSGGETQYF,TGTGCCAGCAGCGCCACTAGTGGGGGAGAGACCCAGTACTTC